The 22 T cell receptor beta chains below come from one sample, sequenced in a study of T cell responses to AZD1222 COVID-19 vaccine. Data came from immunoSEQ multiplex PCR; TCRdb stores just in-frame clones and leaves some out. The data hold over 85,000 clones, with roughly 84% observed a single time. The sequencing used peripheral blood, collected on day 0 of AZD1222 vaccination. The receptors come from an adult in good health.

V and J are TRBV27 and TRBJ2-4, with unresolved D. Per germline, CDR1 MNHEY and CDR2 SMNVEV (reference sequence). CDR3 length equals 12 residues. CDR3 coding DNA: TGTAAGGACGGCTTGGCCAAAAACATTCAGTACTTC. Translation: CKDGLAKNIQYF.

The chain employs TRBV12-3 or TRBV12-4 and TRBJ1-3, with unresolved D. This CDR3 spans 13 amino acids. V lost 6 bases and J lost 2, with 8 bases in between. CDR3 residues: CASSRGAGNTIYF. In nucleotides, the CDR3 is TGTGCCAGCAGCCGGGGTGCTGGAAACACCATATATTTT.

The chain employs TRBV10-1 and TRBJ1-5; D gene ambiguous. V was cut by 8 bases and J by 0 bases, with 20 bases left in between. This CDR3 is built from 17 residues. Germline V gene lookup returns CDR1 WNHNN and CDR2 SYGVQD (reference sequence). The CDR3 protein is CASHDPSLFTSNQPQHF. The CDR3 DNA follows: TGCGCCAGCCATGACCCCAGTCTCTTTACTAGCAATCAGCCCCAGCATTTT.

The genes are TRBV24-1 and TRBJ2-1; a weak D match, TRBD2 (6 bases). The CDR3 covers 16 residues. Between the trimmed V and J ends, which lost 2 bases and 9 bases, there was a span of 19 bases. Germline V gene data show CDR1 as KGHDR and CDR2 as SFDVKD. The CDR3 sequence: CATSDSGETLGIEQFF. The CDR3 nucleotides read TGTGCCACCAGTGATTCGGGGGAAACCCTGGGGATTGAGCAGTTCTTC.

This chain joins TRBV6-5 and TRBJ1-1; D not resolved. The CDR3 extends over 13 amino acids. The V end was cut by 10 bases, the J end by 0 bases, with 12 bases between. In germline, CDR1 is MNHEY, CDR2 SVGAGI. The CDR3 DNA reads TGTGCCACCTGTAAGACGGTGAACACTGAAGCTTTCTTT. This sequence encodes CATCKTVNTEAFF.

The CDR3: CASSTKDRGQDGYTF. DNA of the CDR3: TGCGCCAGCAGCACCAAGGACAGGGGGCAGGATGGCTACACCTTC. The gene calls are TRBV5-1 and TRBJ1-2; 11 nucleotides align to TRBD1. V trimming: 4 bases; J trimming: 6 bases; junction bases outside the gene matches: 8. Germline CDR1 is SGHRS and CDR2 is YFSETQ. The CDR3 covers 15 residues.

The chain carries TRBV4-2 and TRBJ2-2, with D possibly matching TRBD2 (5 bases). V was trimmed by 0 bases and J by 6 bases, leaving 8 bases between them. The CDR3 extends over 14 amino acids. The germline V gene has CDR1 LGHNA and CDR2 YNFKEQ. The CDR3 sequence is CASSQDPGSGELFF. Written as DNA, the CDR3 is TGTGCCAGCAGCCAAGATCCGGGGTCCGGGGAGCTGTTTTTT.

The rearrangement uses TRBV19 and TRBJ2-1; tentative D call: TRBD1 (6 bases). V was shortened by 7 bases and J by 1 base, with 14 bases between the two germline ends. This CDR3 comprises 15 residues. The V gene's germline CDR1 is LNHDA and CDR2 SQIVND (reference sequence). The CDR3 DNA reads TGTGCCAGTAAGGTGACAGGCCGTTCCTACAATGAGCAGTTCTTC. Protein: CASKVTGRSYNEQFF.

This clone was picked up a small number of times. The chain has TRBV9 and TRBJ2-7; perhaps TRBD2 as D (8 bases). Trimming took 0 bases from V and 6 from J, leaving 19 bases between them. The CDR3 extends over 16 amino acids. The V gene's germline CDR1 is SGDLS and CDR2 YYNGEE. CDR3 sequence (DNA): TGTGCCAGCAGCGTAGTTGGGACAGCGGGGGCGGGCGAGCAGTACTTC. This gives the protein CASSVVGTAGAGEQYF.

This clone was detected only a few times. The chain uses TRBV18 and TRBJ2-7; D unresolved. The CDR3 loop spans 15 amino acids. CDR1 and CDR2 from the germline V gene are KGHSH and LQKENI. V lost 3 bases and J lost 6, with 18 bases in between. The CDR3 sequence: CASSPAGPQVGEQYV. CDR3 DNA sequence: TGTGCCAGCTCACCGGCCGGGCCTCAAGTTGGCGAGCAGTACGTC.

The chain combines TRBV6-6 with TRBJ1-2, with 8 nucleotides matching TRBD1. V shed 5 bases, J shed 4 bases, and the junction held 18 bases outside the gene matches. Germline assignment: CDR1 MNHNY and CDR2 SVGAGI (reference sequence). This CDR3 comprises 18 residues. Here the CDR3 DNA reads TGTGCCAGCAGTCTCCAGGGGGCTTCAGGGGCTAGTGCCTATGGCTACACCTTC. The encoded protein is CASSLQGASGASAYGYTF.

This clone was recorded only once. V usage is TRBV6-2 or TRBV6-3 and J usage is TRBJ1-5; unclear D gene. The germline V and J ends were trimmed by 4 bases and 2 bases, with 15 bases remaining between them. The CDR3 consists of 16 residues. CDR1 and CDR2 from the germline V gene are MNHEY and SVGEGT. The CDR3 here is CASSSRGGLGNQPQHF. CDR3 DNA: TGTGCCAGCAGTTCCCGTGGAGGGTTGGGCAATCAGCCCCAGCATTTT.

The table lists this clone with a count of one. This chain joins TRBV19 and TRBJ1-2; 8 positions agree with TRBD1. The CDR3 is 13 amino acids. The V gene's germline CDR1 is LNHDA and CDR2 SQIVND (reference sequence). V lost 4 bases to trimming and J lost 6 bases; unmatched junction nucleotides: 4. The CDR3 region is CASSKTGDDGYTF. The CDR3 DNA reads TGTGCCAGTAGTAAGACAGGGGACGATGGCTACACCTTC.

The chain joins TRBV28 to TRBJ2-7; 7 bases fit TRBD1. This CDR3 comprises 14 residues. Germline CDR1 is MDHEN and CDR2 is SYDVKM. After removal of 6 bases from V and 2 bases from J, the junction contained 7 bases not matched to a gene. CDR3 nucleotide sequence: TGTGCCAGCAGGAGACAGGGAATAACCTACGAGCAGTACTTC. This codes for CASRRQGITYEQYF.

This clone was detected only once. The chain uses TRBV24-1 and TRBJ2-3; D gene unclear. This CDR3 has 19 residues. Trimming took 2 bases from V and 1 from J, leaving 21 bases between them. Germline V gene sequence: CDR1 KGHDR, CDR2 SFDVKD. CDR3 bases: TGTGCCACCAGTGATTCCGCCCCGTCTAGTGGGAAAGGCACAGATACGCAGTATTTT. This encodes CATSDSAPSSGKGTDTQYF.

This clone was observed once. This chain joins TRBV5-1 and TRBJ1-1; D unclear. The germline V and J ends were trimmed by 1 base and 0 bases, with 10 bases remaining between them. The CDR3 extends over 15 amino acids. From germline, CDR1 is SGHRS and CDR2 YFSETQ. For the CDR3, the DNA is TGCGCCAGCAGCTTGCCCGACTCAATGAACACTGAAGCTTTCTTT. This codes for CASSLPDSMNTEAFF.

The chain combines TRBV6-2 or TRBV6-3 with TRBJ1-3, with D perhaps TRBD1 (5 bases). The V and J ends lost 5 bases and 2 bases respectively, with 19 bases between them. The germline V gene encodes CDR1 MNHEY and CDR2 SVGEGT. The CDR3 length is 17 residues. The chain's CDR3 is CASSLRKWGGPGNTIYF. In DNA, the CDR3 is TGTGCCAGCAGTCTACGCAAGTGGGGCGGCCCTGGAAACACCATATATTTT.

This chain links TRBV7-8 with TRBJ1-5; D is ambiguous. Germline V gives CDR1 SGHVS, CDR2 FQNEAQ. Trimming cost V 0 bases and J 4 bases, with 7 bases left between them. The CDR3 contains 14 residues. CDR3 nucleotide sequence: TGTGCCAGCAGCTTAGCGCGGGATAATCAGCCCCAGCATTTT. This codes for CASSLARDNQPQHF.

The V and J genes are TRBV7-9 and TRBJ1-2; D gene unclear. Germline CDR1 SEHNR, CDR2 FQNEAQ (reference sequence). V gave up 5 bases and J gave up 0 bases, with 7 bases separating them. The CDR3 length is 13 residues. The chain's CDR3 is CASSGPTNYGYTF. CDR3 DNA sequence: TGTGCCAGCAGCGGCCCTACTAACTATGGCTACACCTTC.

The rearrangement joins TRBV5-1 to TRBJ2-1, with 7 nucleotides matching TRBD2. V dropped 6 bases and J dropped 8; count of bases not matched to a gene: 8. Germline loops: CDR1 SGHRS, CDR2 YFSETQ. CDR3 size: 13 residues. The CDR3 sequence is CASTWGGMDEQFF. DNA for the CDR3: TGCGCCAGCACCTGGGGAGGGATGGATGAGCAGTTCTTC.

The sample holds one count of this clone. This chain links TRBV21-1 with TRBJ2-7; no DNA check was done on the table's D call, TRBD1. TRBV21-1 is an annotated pseudogene. The CDR3 totals 17 residues. The CDR3: CASSIYPGTGGRYEQYV. The DNA for the CDR3 is TGTGCCAGCAGCATTTACCCCGGGACAGGGGGTCGGTACGAGCAGTACGTC.

The chain carries TRBV3-1 (or the pseudogene TRBV3-2) and TRBJ1-2, with D unresolved. Germline V gives CDR1 LGHDT, CDR2 YNNKEL (reference sequence). This CDR3 spans 13 amino acids. V was clipped by 3 bases and J by 1 base, with 6 bases between them. The CDR3 sequence: CASSHSFNYGYTF. As DNA, the CDR3 is TGTGCCAGCAGCCACAGTTTTAACTATGGCTACACCTTC.